The present TCR beta chain was sequenced within a study of blood T cell repertoires in COVID-19. Per the germline V gene, CDR1 is SGDLS and CDR2 is YYNGEE. V lost 2 bases and J lost 3; bases outside the gene matches: 4. The CDR3 totals 16 residues. Repertoires were generated with immunoSEQ multiplex PCR, while TCRdb's copy carries only in-frame clones and drops some. The sample yields over 55,000 clones, about 86% seen once. This sequence originates from an older man with COVID-19, enrolled during active disease. Input material: peripheral blood. The chain employs TRBV9 and TRBJ2-1; 11 bases line up with TRBD2. CDR3 DNA: TGTGCCAGCAGCGTTAGCGGGGGGGCGGTCTACAATGAGCAGTTCTTC. Translation gives CASSVSGGAVYNEQFF.